A selection of T cell receptor beta chains follows, all from one sample in a study of T-cell reconstitution after alpha-beta-depleted transplantation in children. TCRdb reprocessed the PCR reads via MiXCR and lists one record per CDR3 protein. The table shows about 110,000 distinct CDR3 sequences, with approximately 6.4% occurring only once. The sequences come from PBMCs, mostly from graft donor cells, collected 360 days after TCRalphabeta/CD19-depleted stem cell transplant. The receptors derive from a male patient aged 2 to 9 who had a stem cell transplant for acute lymphoblastic leukemia, so the T cells may come from the graft donor. Both conserved end residues are part of each CDR3. The D gene is left open where the match is weak. Some rows have no size entry. The others give once, few or many, or a class for an expanded clone.

>many|15|TRBV7-6|TRBJ2-7|.
TGTGCCAGCAGCTTAGTGGGGGCATCCTACTACGAGCAGTACTTC
CASSLVGASYYEQYF
>few|17|TRBV12-5|TRBJ2-1|.
TGTGCTAGCCCCCTAGAAGCGGGACAGAGCTCCTACAATGAGCAGTTCTTC
CASPLEAGQSSYNEQFF
>few|13|TRBV29-1|TRBJ2-3|.
TGCAGCGTTCCAGGGTGGTACAAGGATACGCAGTATTTT
CSVPGWYKDTQYF
>many|15|TRBV20-1|TRBJ2-7|TRBD2
TGCAGTGCTAGACCCCGACTAGCTTCCACCTACGAGCAGTACTTC
CSARPRLASTYEQYF
>many|12|TRBV24-1|TRBJ2-7|TRBD1
TGTGCCTCACAGGGGGCAAAGGAGTCGGAGTACTTC
CASQGAKESEYF
>few|15|TRBV5-5|TRBJ2-2|.
TGTGCCAGCAGCTTGGACGGCTCCCTCACCGGGGAGCTGTTTTTT
CASSLDGSLTGELFF
>many|15|TRBV28|TRBJ2-1|.
TGTGCCAGCAGTTTGGGCGGGCATGACTACAATGAGCAGTTCTTC
CASSLGGHDYNEQFF
>many|13|TRBV12-3/TRBV12-4|TRBJ2-3|.
TGTGCCAGCAGTTTATTTAGAGCAGATACGCAGTATTTT
CASSLFRADTQYF
>many|14|TRBV20-1|TRBJ2-4|.
TGCAGTGCTGTCCTGGAGGGTAGGAAAAACATTCAGTACTTC
CSAVLEGRKNIQYF
>few|14|TRBV15|TRBJ2-1|.
TGTGCCACCAGCGTGGCACTTGAGGACAATGAGCAGTTCTTC
CATSVALEDNEQFF
>few|19|TRBV20-1|TRBJ2-3|.
TGCAGTGCTAGAGATACCCCTTTGACTTATATTATCCGCACAGATACGCAGTATTTT
CSARDTPLTYIIRTDTQYF
>few|16|TRBV11-2|TRBJ1-2|.
TGTGCCAGCAGCTTAGCTCCGGGACACCTAAACTATGGCTACACCTTC
CASSLAPGHLNYGYTF
>.|16|TRBV2|TRBJ1-2|.
TGTGCCAGCCCATATATCGTCAAGGGAGCTAACTATGGCTACACCTTC
CASPYIVKGANYGYTF
>many|14|TRBV30|TRBJ1-1|TRBD1
TGTGCCTGGATCAGGACAGGGGGCAACACTGAAGCTTTCTTT
CAWIRTGGNTEAFF
>.|15|TRBV9|TRBJ1-6|.
TGTGCCAGCAGCGTAGATAACTCCTATAATTCACCCCTCCACTTT
CASSVDNSYNSPLHF
>many|16|TRBV11-2|TRBJ2-3|.
TGTGCCAGCAGCCATTCCTACAGGGACGTCACAGATACGCAGTATTTT
CASSHSYRDVTDTQYF
>few|14|TRBV6-5|TRBJ2-7|.
TGTGCCAGCAGACAGCAGACTTCTACCTACGAGCAGTACTTC
CASRQQTSTYEQYF
>many|16|TRBV15|TRBJ1-5|.
TGTGCCACCAGAAAGAAGATAGGACAGAACAATCAGCCCCAGCATTTT
CATRKKIGQNNQPQHF
>many|16|TRBV9|TRBJ2-7|.
TGTGCCAGCAGCGTAAACAGGGTCGACTCTCTCTACGAGCAGTACTTC
CASSVNRVDSLYEQYF
>many|16|TRBV6-2/TRBV6-3|TRBJ2-1|TRBD2
TGTGCCAGCAGTTACCACGAGACTAGCGGGTTGAATGAGCAGTTCTTC
CASSYHETSGLNEQFF
>.|16|TRBV5-6|TRBJ1-2|.
TGTGCCAGCAGCTTGGGGGCCACGGAGGATTCGGAGGGCTACACCTTC
CASSLGATEDSEGYTF
>many|15|TRBV27|TRBJ2-3|.
TGTGCCAGCAGTCGGGGGGCCATAAGCACAGATACGCAGTATTTT
CASSRGAISTDTQYF
>.|15|TRBV7-9|TRBJ1-4|.
TGTGCCAGCAGCTCCATTCAGGGGAGGCGGGAAAAACTGTTTTTT
CASSSIQGRREKLFF
>many|13|TRBV10-3|TRBJ2-2|.
TGTGCCGCCTCCCCTGGGAGGAACGGGGAGCTGTTTTTT
CAASPGRNGELFF
>many|12|TRBV5-6|TRBJ2-1|.
TGTGCCAGCAGTCGGGAGTACAATGAGCAGTTCTTC
CASSREYNEQFF
>many|13|TRBV10-3|TRBJ2-1|.
TGTGCCATCAGTGCCGGGTCCCTCGATGAGCAGTTCTTC
CAISAGSLDEQFF
>many|16|TRBV7-9|TRBJ2-1|.
TGTGCCAGCAGCTTTAGAGGGGGGAGCTCCTACAATGAGCAGTTCTTC
CASSFRGGSSYNEQFF
>many|13|TRBV6-2/TRBV6-3|TRBJ1-2|.
TGTGCCAGCCTGGACAGCTTCTACTATGGCTACACCTTC
CASLDSFYYGYTF
>few|15|TRBV4-3|TRBJ2-1|TRBD2
TGCGCCAGCAGCCTTGGGACTAGCGCTGACAATGAGCAGTTCTTC
CASSLGTSADNEQFF
>few|13|TRBV30|TRBJ2-7|TRBD2
TGTGCCTGGAGTGCAGCGGGAGGCTACGAGCAGTACTTC
CAWSAAGGYEQYF
>many|11|TRBV10-3|TRBJ2-3|.
TGTGCCATCGGGCCCACAGATACGCAGTATTTT
CAIGPTDTQYF
>many|14|TRBV28|TRBJ1-4|.
TGTGCCAGCAGTTTTGGGGGAGGAAGTGAAAAACTGTTTTTT
CASSFGGGSEKLFF
>few|14|TRBV6-2/TRBV6-3|TRBJ2-3|.
TGTGCCAGCATCCCGGGACACCACACAGATACGCAGTATTTT
CASIPGHHTDTQYF
>few|14|TRBV7-2|TRBJ1-2|.
TGTGCCAGCAGCTTAGCAGGGGGTACTAGAGGCTACACCTTC
CASSLAGGTRGYTF